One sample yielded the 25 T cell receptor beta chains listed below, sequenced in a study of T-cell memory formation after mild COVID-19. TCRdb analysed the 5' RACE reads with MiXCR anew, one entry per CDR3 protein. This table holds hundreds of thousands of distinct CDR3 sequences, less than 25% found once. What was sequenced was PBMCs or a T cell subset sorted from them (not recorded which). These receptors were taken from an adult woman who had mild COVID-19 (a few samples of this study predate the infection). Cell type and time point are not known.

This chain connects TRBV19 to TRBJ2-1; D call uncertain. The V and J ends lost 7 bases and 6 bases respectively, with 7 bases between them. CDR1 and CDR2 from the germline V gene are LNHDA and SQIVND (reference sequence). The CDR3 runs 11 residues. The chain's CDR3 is CASKWGNEQFF. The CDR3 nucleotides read TGTGCCAGTAAGTGGGGCAATGAGCAGTTCTTC.

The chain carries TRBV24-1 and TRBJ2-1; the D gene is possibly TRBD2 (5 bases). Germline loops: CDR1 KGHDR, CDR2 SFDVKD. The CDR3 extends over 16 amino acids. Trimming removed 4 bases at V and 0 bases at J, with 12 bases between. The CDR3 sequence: CATSDLDSASYNEQFF. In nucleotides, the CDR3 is TGTGCCACCAGTGACCTGGACTCTGCCTCCTACAATGAGCAGTTCTTC.

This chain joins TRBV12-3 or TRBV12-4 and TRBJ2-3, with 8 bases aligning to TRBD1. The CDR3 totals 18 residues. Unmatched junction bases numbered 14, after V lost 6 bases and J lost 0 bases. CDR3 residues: CASSPNSGTGGSTDTQYF. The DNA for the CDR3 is TGTGCCAGCAGCCCCAATTCAGGGACAGGAGGAAGCACAGATACGCAGTATTTT.

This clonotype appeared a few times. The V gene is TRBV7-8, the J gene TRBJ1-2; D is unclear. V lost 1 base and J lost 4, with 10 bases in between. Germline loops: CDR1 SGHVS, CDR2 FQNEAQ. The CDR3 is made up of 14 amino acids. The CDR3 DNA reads TGTGCCAGCAGCTTAGGCAGAACCTTCTATGGCTACACCTTC. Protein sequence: CASSLGRTFYGYTF.

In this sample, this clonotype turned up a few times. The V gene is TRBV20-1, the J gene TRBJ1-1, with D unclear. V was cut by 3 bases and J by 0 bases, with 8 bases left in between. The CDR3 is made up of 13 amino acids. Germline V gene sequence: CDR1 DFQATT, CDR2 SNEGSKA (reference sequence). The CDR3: CSASKVLNTEAFF. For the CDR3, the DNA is TGCAGTGCTAGTAAGGTTTTGAACACTGAAGCTTTCTTT.

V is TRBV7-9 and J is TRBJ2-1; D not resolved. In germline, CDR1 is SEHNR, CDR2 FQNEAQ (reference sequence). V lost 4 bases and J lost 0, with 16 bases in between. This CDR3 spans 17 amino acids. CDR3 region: CASSSASDESSYNEQFF. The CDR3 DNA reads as TGTGCCAGCAGCTCCGCTTCGGACGAAAGCTCCTACAATGAGCAGTTCTTC.

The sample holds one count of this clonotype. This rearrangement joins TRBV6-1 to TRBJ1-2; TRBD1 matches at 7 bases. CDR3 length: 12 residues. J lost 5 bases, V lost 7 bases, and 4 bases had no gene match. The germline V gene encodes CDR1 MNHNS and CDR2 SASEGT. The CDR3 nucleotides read TGTGCCAGCACCGGGACAGTTTATGGCTACACCTTC. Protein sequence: CASTGTVYGYTF.

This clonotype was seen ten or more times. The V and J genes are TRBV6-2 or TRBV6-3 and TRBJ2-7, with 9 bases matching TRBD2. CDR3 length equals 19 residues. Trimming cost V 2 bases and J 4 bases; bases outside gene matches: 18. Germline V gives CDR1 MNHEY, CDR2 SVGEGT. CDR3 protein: CASSYAMRGTSLTGYEQYF. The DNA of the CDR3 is TGTGCCAGCAGTTACGCCATGAGGGGGACTAGCCTGACGGGGTACGAGCAGTACTTC.

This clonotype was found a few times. Here the CDR3 reads CASRGGAASGESTDTQYF. CDR3 bases: TGTGCCAGCAGAGGGGGGGCCGCTTCTGGGGAGAGCACAGATACGCAGTATTTT. The chain couples TRBV7-9 to TRBJ2-3, with D possibly matching TRBD2 (7 bases). Germline values: CDR1 SEHNR, CDR2 FQNEAQ (reference sequence). Trimming pared 6 bases from V and 0 bases from J, leaving 22 bases between. The CDR3 totals 18 residues.

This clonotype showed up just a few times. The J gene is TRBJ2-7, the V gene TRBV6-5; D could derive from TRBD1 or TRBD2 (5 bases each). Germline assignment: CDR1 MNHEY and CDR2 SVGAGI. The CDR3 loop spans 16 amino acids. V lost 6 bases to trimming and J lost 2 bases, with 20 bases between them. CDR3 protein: CASRKTPTGAAYEQYF. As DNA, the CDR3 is TGTGCCAGCAGGAAAACTCCCACCGGGGCAGCCTACGAGCAGTACTTC.

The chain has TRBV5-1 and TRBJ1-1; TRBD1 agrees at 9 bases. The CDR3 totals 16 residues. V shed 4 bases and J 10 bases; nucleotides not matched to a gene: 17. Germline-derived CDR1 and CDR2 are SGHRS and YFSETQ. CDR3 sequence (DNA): TGCGCCAGCAGCGGGGGGCACACAGGGGGCCATTCAGTAGCTTTCTTT. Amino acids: CASSGGHTGGHSVAFF.

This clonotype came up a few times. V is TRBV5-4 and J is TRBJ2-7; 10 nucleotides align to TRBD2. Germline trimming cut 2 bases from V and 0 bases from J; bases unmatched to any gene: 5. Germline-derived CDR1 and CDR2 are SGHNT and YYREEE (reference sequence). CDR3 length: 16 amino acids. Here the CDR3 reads CASSLPSGSNSYEQYF. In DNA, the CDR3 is TGTGCCAGCAGCTTACCTAGCGGGAGCAACTCCTACGAGCAGTACTTC.

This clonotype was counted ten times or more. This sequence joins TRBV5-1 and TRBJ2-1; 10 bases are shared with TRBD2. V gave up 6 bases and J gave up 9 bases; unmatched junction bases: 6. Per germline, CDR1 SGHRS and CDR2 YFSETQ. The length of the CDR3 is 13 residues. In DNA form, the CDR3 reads TGCGCCAGCAACCTTAGCGGGAGGACTGAGCAGTTCTTC. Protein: CASNLSGRTEQFF.

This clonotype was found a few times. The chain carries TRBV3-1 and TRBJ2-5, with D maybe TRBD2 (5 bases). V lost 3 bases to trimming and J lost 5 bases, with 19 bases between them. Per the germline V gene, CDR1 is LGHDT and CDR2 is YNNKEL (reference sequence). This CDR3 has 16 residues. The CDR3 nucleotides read TGTGCCAGCAGCCAGGGCGAGGTGAGGGCGTCGGAGACCCAGTACTTC. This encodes CASSQGEVRASETQYF.

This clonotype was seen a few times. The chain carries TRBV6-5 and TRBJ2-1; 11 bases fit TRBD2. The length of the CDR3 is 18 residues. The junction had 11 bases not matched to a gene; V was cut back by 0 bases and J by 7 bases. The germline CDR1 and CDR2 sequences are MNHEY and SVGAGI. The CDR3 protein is CASSYSSGREYLGNEQFF. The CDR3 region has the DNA TGTGCCAGCAGTTACTCTAGCGGGAGGGAGTATCTCGGTAATGAGCAGTTCTTC.

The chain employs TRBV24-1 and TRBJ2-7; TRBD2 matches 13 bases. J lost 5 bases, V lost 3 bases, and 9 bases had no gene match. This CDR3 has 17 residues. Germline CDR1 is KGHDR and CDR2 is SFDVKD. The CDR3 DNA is TGTGCCACCAGTGATAGAGTCGGACTAGCGGGAGTTCACGAGCAGTACTTC. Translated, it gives CATSDRVGLAGVHEQYF.

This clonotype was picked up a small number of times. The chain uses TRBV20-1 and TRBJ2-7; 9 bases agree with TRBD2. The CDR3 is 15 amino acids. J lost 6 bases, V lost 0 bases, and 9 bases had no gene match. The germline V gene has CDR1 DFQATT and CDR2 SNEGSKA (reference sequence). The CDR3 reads CSARDHAGGLGEQYF. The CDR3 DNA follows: TGCAGTGCTAGAGATCACGCGGGAGGGCTGGGCGAGCAGTACTTC.

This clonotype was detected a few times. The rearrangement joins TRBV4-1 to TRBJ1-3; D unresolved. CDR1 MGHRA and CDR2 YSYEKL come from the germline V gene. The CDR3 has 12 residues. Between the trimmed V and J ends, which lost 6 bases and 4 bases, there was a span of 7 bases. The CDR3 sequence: CASRGFGNTIYF. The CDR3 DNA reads TGCGCCAGCAGGGGGTTCGGAAACACCATATATTTT.

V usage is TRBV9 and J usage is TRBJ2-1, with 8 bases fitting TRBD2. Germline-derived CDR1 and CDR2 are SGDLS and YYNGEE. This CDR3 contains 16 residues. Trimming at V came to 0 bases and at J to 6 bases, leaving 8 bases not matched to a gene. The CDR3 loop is CASSVASGLVGNEQFF. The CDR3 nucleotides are TGTGCCAGCAGCGTAGCCTCGGGACTAGTAGGCAATGAGCAGTTCTTC.

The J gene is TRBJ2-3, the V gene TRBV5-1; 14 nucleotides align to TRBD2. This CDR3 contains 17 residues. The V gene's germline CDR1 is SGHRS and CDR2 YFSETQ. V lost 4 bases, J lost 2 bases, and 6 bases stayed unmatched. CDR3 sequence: CASSLATSGGATDTQYF. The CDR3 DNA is TGCGCCAGCAGCCTCGCGACTAGCGGGGGGGCCACAGATACGCAGTATTTT.

For the CDR3, the DNA is TGCAGTGCTAGAAAGTTCGGACGGATGAACACTGAAGCTTTCTTT. Its protein is CSARKFGRMNTEAFF. The chain recombines TRBV20-1 with TRBJ1-1, with D unresolved. The CDR3 runs 15 residues. Trimming cost V 2 bases and J 0 bases, with 13 bases left between them. The germline V gene has CDR1 DFQATT and CDR2 SNEGSKA (reference sequence).

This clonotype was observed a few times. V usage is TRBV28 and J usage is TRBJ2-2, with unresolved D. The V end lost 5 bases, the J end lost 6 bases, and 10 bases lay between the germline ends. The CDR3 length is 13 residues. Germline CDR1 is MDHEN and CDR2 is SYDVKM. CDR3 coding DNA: TGTGCCAGCAGTGGTCTATTTCCCGGGGAGCTGTTTTTT. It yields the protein CASSGLFPGELFF.

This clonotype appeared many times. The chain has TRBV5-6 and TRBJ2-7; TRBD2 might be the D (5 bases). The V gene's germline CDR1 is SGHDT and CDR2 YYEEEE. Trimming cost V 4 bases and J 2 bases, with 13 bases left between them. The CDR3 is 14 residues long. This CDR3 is CASSPSGDTYEQYF. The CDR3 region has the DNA TGTGCCAGCAGCCCGTCCGGGGATACCTACGAGCAGTACTTC.

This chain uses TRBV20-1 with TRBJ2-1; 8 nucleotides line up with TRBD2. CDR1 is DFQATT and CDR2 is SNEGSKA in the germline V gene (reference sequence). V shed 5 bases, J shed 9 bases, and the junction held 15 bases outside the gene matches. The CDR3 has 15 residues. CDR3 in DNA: TGCAGTGCTCCTTCCGGGACTAGTCGTAAGAGTGAGCAGTTCTTC. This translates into CSAPSGTSRKSEQFF.

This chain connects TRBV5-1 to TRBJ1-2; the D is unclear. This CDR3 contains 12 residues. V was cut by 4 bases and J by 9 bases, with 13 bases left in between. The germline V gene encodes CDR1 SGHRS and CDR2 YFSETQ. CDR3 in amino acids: CASSRVGGSYTF. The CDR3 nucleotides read TGCGCCAGCAGCCGAGTAGGAGGAAGCTACACCTTC.